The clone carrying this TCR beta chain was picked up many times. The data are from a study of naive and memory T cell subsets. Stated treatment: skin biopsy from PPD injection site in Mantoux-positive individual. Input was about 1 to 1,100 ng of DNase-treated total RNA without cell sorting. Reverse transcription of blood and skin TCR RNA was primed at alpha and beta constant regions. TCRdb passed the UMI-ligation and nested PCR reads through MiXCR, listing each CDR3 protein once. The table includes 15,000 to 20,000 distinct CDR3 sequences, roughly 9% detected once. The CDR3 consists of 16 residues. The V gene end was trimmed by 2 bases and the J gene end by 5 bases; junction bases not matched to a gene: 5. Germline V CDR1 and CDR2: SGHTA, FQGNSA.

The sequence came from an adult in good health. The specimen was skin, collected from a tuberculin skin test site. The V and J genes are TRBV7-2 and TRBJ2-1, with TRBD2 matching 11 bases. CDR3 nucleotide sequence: TGTGCCAGCAGCTTACGGGCTAGCGGGGGGCACAATGAGCAGTTCTTC. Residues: CASSLRASGGHNEQFF.